Shown below are 27 T cell receptor beta chains from a single sample sequenced in a study of Tregs in tolerant kidney transplant recipients. This table comes from immunoSEQ multiplex PCR, and its TCRdb copy is limited to in-frame clones, with some not included. The repertoire holds around 98,000 clones, with 80% to 95% as singletons. This specimen consisted of CD4+ T cells from blood, obtained before the transplant. These receptor sequences come from a human donor who received a combined kidney and bone marrow transplant.

The chain combines TRBV30 with TRBJ1-6; unclear D gene. Trimming stripped 3 bases from V and 5 bases from J, with 8 bases between. CDR3 length: 13 residues. The germline V gene encodes CDR1 GTSNPN and CDR2 SVGIG (reference sequence). The CDR3 DNA is TGTGCCTGGAGGGGGAGCGATAATTCACCCCTCCACTTT. Residues: CAWRGSDNSPLHF.

The V and J genes are TRBV28 and TRBJ1-6; 9 bases map to TRBD1. V trimming: 8 bases; J trimming: 9 bases; junction bases outside the gene matches: 20. Per germline, CDR1 MDHEN and CDR2 SYDVKM. The CDR3 extends over 18 amino acids. CDR3 DNA: TGTGCCAGCTCCTTAGCTCCAGGGCGGGGACAGGGTACTTCACCCCTCCACTTT. Translated, it gives CASSLAPGRGQGTSPLHF. Full variable domain (remainder filled in from reference TRBV28 and TRBJ1-6): DVKVTQSSRYLVKRTGEKVFLECVQDMDHENMFWYRQDPGLGLRLIYFSYDVKMKEKGDIPEGYSVSREKKERFSLILESASTNQTSMYLCASSLAPGRGQGTSPLHFGNGTRLTVT.

Points on this clone: This sample also contains other DNA sequences that code for the same CDR3. The chain couples TRBV4-2 to TRBJ2-3; D possibly corresponds to TRBD2 (6 bases). The CDR3 spans 15 residues. V was pared by 0 bases and J by 6 bases, with 13 bases between. Germline-derived CDR1 and CDR2 are LGHNA and YNFKEQ. CDR3 in amino acids: CASSQDGAGTDTQYF. The CDR3 DNA reads TGTGCCAGCAGCCAAGACGGCGCGGGGACGGATACGCAGTATTTT.

The DNA for the CDR3 is TGCAGTGCTCTCTCTCTAGAGACCCAGTACTTC. Its translation: CSALSLETQYF. This chain links TRBV20-1 with TRBJ2-5; D gene uncertain. The CDR3 runs to 11 residues. The V and J ends lost 5 bases and 4 bases respectively, with 8 bases between them. The germline V gene encodes CDR1 DFQATT and CDR2 SNEGSKA (reference sequence).

This chain connects TRBV6-6 to TRBJ2-7; TRBD1 might be the D (5 bases). Germline assignment: CDR1 MNHNY and CDR2 SVGAGI (reference sequence). The CDR3 has 14 residues. Trimming stripped 6 bases from V and 1 base from J, with 13 bases between. The CDR3 sequence is CASRSRQFSYEQYF. The DNA for the CDR3 is TGTGCCAGCAGGTCACGACAGTTTTCCTACGAGCAGTACTTC.

Only one count was recorded for this clone. This sequence joins TRBV11-2 and TRBJ2-5; 10 nucleotides align to TRBD2. J was trimmed by 11 bases and V by 4 bases; bases with no gene match: 10. The germline V gene encodes CDR1 SGHAT and CDR2 FQNNGV. The CDR3 is made up of 14 amino acids. CDR3 loop: CASSSQAGGKKQYF. The CDR3 region has the DNA TGTGCCAGCAGCTCCCAAGCGGGAGGGAAGAAGCAGTACTTC.

The count of this clone is one. The chain uses TRBV6-4 and TRBJ2-5; TRBD2 might be the D (6 bases). Trimming removed 3 bases at V and 9 bases at J, with 11 bases between. The CDR3 extends over 12 amino acids. Germline lookup yields CDR1 MRHNA and CDR2 SNTAGT. CDR3 nucleotides: TGTGCCAGCAGTGATTCGACGGGGGCCCAGTACTTC. Translation: CASSDSTGAQYF.

The chain is built from TRBV7-2 and TRBJ2-5; 11 bases map to TRBD1. The CDR3 has 16 amino acids. Trimming at V came to 6 bases and at J to 0 bases, leaving 6 bases not matched to a gene. Germline V gives CDR1 SGHTA, CDR2 FQGNSA. CDR3 in DNA: TGTGCCAGCAGTTCCGGGACAGGGGGGTACCAAGAGACCCAGTACTTC. Translation gives CASSSGTGGYQETQYF.

The V and J genes are TRBV14 and TRBJ2-7; 9 bases are shared with TRBD2. The trim removed 3 bases at V and 2 bases at J, leaving 5 bases unmatched. Per germline, CDR1 SGHDN and CDR2 FVKESK. This CDR3 has 15 residues. CDR3 residues: CASSQSLAGPYEQYF. CDR3 nucleotide sequence: TGTGCCAGCAGCCAGTCGCTAGCGGGACCCTACGAGCAGTACTTC.

This chain connects TRBV5-4 to TRBJ1-2; D is perhaps TRBD1 (6 bases). Germline CDR1 and CDR2: SGHNT and YYREEE (reference sequence). The CDR3 covers 14 residues. Trimming took 4 bases from V and 6 from J, leaving 16 bases between them. The chain's CDR3 is CASSPWTDPDGYTF. The CDR3 DNA reads as TGTGCCAGCAGCCCCTGGACAGATCCCGATGGCTACACCTTC.

The chain links TRBV4-1 to TRBJ2-7; 9 bases fit TRBD1. V was clipped by 0 bases and J by 5 bases; unmatched bases: 5. Germline assignment: CDR1 MGHRA and CDR2 YSYEKL. The CDR3 extends over 15 amino acids. The CDR3 loop is CASSQENRGLDEQYF. Written as DNA, the CDR3 is TGCGCCAGCAGCCAAGAGAACAGGGGGCTCGACGAGCAGTACTTC.

This clone was seen only once. Relative to the germline gene, one junction end is altered; a read error may explain this. CDR3: CASNLKLAGGLNDNEQFF. Written as DNA, the CDR3 is TGTGCCAGCAACTTAAAACTAGCGGGGGGCCTAAATGACAATGAGCAGTTCTTC. V gene TRBV7-4 combines with J gene TRBJ2-1; 12 bases are shared with TRBD2. Per germline, CDR1 SGHVT and CDR2 SQSDAQ. The CDR3 totals 18 residues.

V gene TRBV18 combines with J gene TRBJ2-7, with D perhaps matching TRBD1 (6 bases). Germline values: CDR1 KGHSH, CDR2 LQKENI. The CDR3 consists of 15 residues. Trimming shortened V by 1 base and J by 2 bases, and 12 bases separated the two germline ends. The CDR3 spells CASSPLAGTPYEQYF. The CDR3 coding sequence is TGTGCCAGCTCACCACTCGCCGGGACACCCTACGAGCAGTACTTC.

The J gene is TRBJ2-7, the V gene TRBV5-4; D possibly corresponds to TRBD1 (5 bases). Germline CDR1 and CDR2: SGHNT and YYREEE (reference sequence). The CDR3 spans 14 residues. Trimming stripped 4 bases from V and 4 bases from J, with 15 bases between. The DNA of the CDR3 is TGTGCCAGCAGCCCCGAGATAGGGGCTTACGAGCAGTACTTC. Its protein is CASSPEIGAYEQYF.

This chain uses TRBV18 with TRBJ2-4; possible D gene TRBD2, 6 bases. This CDR3 spans 21 amino acids. CDR1 is KGHSH and CDR2 is LQKENI in the germline V gene. Trimming removed 0 bases at V and 2 bases at J, with 26 bases between. CDR3 in amino acids: CASSPPFDGGRGVPSKNIQYF. The DNA of the CDR3 is TGTGCCAGCTCACCACCGTTTGACGGGGGTCGCGGCGTTCCGTCCAAAAACATTCAGTACTTC. The full variable domain, with the rest looked up from reference TRBV18 and TRBJ2-4, is NAGVMQNPRHLVRRRGQEARLRCSPMKGHSHVYWYRQLPEEGLKFMVYLQKENIIDESGMPKERFSAEFPKEGPSILRIQQVVRGDSAAYFCASSPPFDGGRGVPSKNIQYFGAGTRLSVL.

This clone has a handful of counts. The chain employs TRBV2 and TRBJ1-2; D is unresolved. Trimming removed 4 bases from V and 6 bases from J, with 12 bases in between. This CDR3 spans 13 amino acids. Germline lookup yields CDR1 SNHLY and CDR2 FYNNEI. The CDR3 spells CASSGEQSNGYTF. The CDR3 DNA follows: TGTGCCAGCAGTGGAGAACAGTCGAATGGCTACACCTTC.

With regard to this clone: One end of the junction is discordant with germline, which a read error may explain. V usage is TRBV7-2 and J usage is TRBJ2-7; 10 bases match TRBD2. The CDR3 length is 11 residues. The germline CDR1 and CDR2 sequences are SGHTA and FQGNSA. CDR3 sequence (DNA): TGTGCCAGCACCCTAGCGGGGGCGGCAGCCTTC. This gives the protein CASTLAGAAAF.

This clone has just a few counts. The rearrangement links TRBV15 to TRBJ1-4, with D possibly TRBD1 on 5 matching bases. Germline CDR1 LNHNV, CDR2 YYDKDF (reference sequence). Trimming removed 2 bases from V and 8 bases from J, with 15 bases in between. The CDR3 consists of 15 residues. The CDR3 protein is CATSRSTGLGEKLFF. In DNA form, the CDR3 reads TGTGCCACCAGCAGATCCACAGGCCTTGGCGAAAAACTGTTTTTT.

V is TRBV12-5 and J is TRBJ2-7; D gene uncertain. Germline lookup yields CDR1 LGHNT and CDR2 FRNRAP. The CDR3 contains 12 residues. V was shortened by 4 bases and J by 5 bases, with 9 bases between the two germline ends. CDR3 DNA sequence: TGTGCTAGTGGTTCCGACAAGAACGAGCAGTACTTC. This gives the protein CASGSDKNEQYF.

V gene TRBV7-2 combines with J gene TRBJ2-3, with 9 bases that match TRBD2. With V trimmed by 2 bases and J by 1 base, 1 base remained unmatched. This CDR3 has 15 amino acids. Germline V CDR1 and CDR2: SGHTA, FQGNSA. In nucleotides, the CDR3 is TGTGCCAGCAGCTTAAGACTAGCGGGCACAGATACGCAGTATTTT. The encoded protein is CASSLRLAGTDTQYF.

The chain couples TRBV5-8 to TRBJ2-1, with a tentative D call TRBD1 (6 bases). V was cut by 4 bases and J by 1 base, with 15 bases left in between. Germline assignment: CDR1 SGHTS and CDR2 YDEGEE. The CDR3 totals 16 residues. CDR3 in DNA: TGTGCCAGCAGCAACTACAGGGTGAGGTCCTACAATGAGCAGTTCTTC. Protein sequence: CASSNYRVRSYNEQFF.

This sequence joins TRBV6-1 and TRBJ2-7, with TRBD2 as a possible D gene (6 bases). The CDR3 consists of 11 residues. The germline gives CDR1 MNHNS, CDR2 SASEGT. Trimming left V 3 bases short and J 8 bases short, with 8 bases between. The chain's CDR3 is CASSERGKQYF. CDR3 nucleotides: TGTGCCAGCAGTGAGCGGGGCAAGCAGTACTTC.

The rearrangement joins TRBV5-5 to TRBJ1-3; no clear D. Trimming took off 4 bases at V and 2 bases at J, with 22 bases between the two ends. This CDR3 comprises 18 residues. Germline V gives CDR1 SGHKS, CDR2 YYEKEE (reference sequence). The CDR3 DNA reads as TGTGCCAGCAGCCACACCCCGGACCTCTTCGGGACTGGAAACACCATATATTTT. This sequence encodes CASSHTPDLFGTGNTIYF.

The chain combines TRBV18 with TRBJ2-3, with TRBD1 matching over 9 bases. Germline loops: CDR1 KGHSH, CDR2 LQKENI. There are 17 residues in the CDR3. V dropped 0 bases and J dropped 4; count of bases not matched to a gene: 8. Here the CDR3 DNA reads TGTGCCAGCTCACCACCGGAGACAGGGGGACGGCCAGATACGCAGTATTTT. Translated, it gives CASSPPETGGRPDTQYF.

This rearrangement joins TRBV19 to TRBJ2-5, with D tentatively TRBD2 (7 bases). The V gene's germline CDR1 is LNHDA and CDR2 SQIVND (reference sequence). The CDR3 contains 17 residues. With 4 bases removed from V and 5 bases from J, the gap between germline ends came to 23 bases. The CDR3 DNA reads TGTGCCAGTAGTAAGGACAGATCTAGCGGTTCCGGGGAGACCCAGTACTTC. This codes for CASSKDRSSGSGETQYF.

This clone was found once. This sequence joins TRBV5-8 and TRBJ2-3, with 11 bases that match TRBD2. The J segment lost 7 bases and the V segment lost 4 bases, leaving 8 bases of the junction unmatched. Germline values: CDR1 SGHTS, CDR2 YDEGEE. The CDR3 extends over 15 amino acids. The CDR3 loop reads CASSVSGGATYTQYF. The CDR3 DNA sequence: TGTGCCAGCAGCGTTAGCGGGGGGGCCACTTATACGCAGTATTTT.

The V call is TRBV4-2, the J call TRBJ2-7; 8 bases are a match to TRBD1. The CDR3 runs 19 residues. In germline, CDR1 is LGHNA, CDR2 YNFKEQ. With 3 bases clipped from V and 3 bases from J, the junction kept 19 bases outside the gene matches. CDR3: CASSHSGPPAGTGNYEQYF. The CDR3 nucleotides read TGTGCCAGCAGCCATTCCGGGCCCCCGGCCGGGACAGGAAACTACGAGCAGTACTTC.